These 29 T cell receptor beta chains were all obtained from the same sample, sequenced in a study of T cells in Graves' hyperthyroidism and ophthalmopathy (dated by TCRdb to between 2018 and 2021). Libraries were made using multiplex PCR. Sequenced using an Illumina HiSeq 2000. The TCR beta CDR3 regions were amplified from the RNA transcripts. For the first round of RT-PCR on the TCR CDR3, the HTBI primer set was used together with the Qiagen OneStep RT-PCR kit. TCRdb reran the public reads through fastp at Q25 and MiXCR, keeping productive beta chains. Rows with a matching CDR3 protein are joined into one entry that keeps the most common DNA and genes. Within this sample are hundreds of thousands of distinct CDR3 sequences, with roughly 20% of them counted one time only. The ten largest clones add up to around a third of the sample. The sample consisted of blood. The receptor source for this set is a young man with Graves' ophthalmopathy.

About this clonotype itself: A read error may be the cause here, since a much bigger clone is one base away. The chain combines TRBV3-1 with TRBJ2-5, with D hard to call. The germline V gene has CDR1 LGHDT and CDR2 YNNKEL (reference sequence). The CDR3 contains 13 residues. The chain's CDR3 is CTSSQLQSETQYF. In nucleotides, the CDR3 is TGTACCAGCAGCCAATTGCAGTCGGAGACCCAGTACTTC.

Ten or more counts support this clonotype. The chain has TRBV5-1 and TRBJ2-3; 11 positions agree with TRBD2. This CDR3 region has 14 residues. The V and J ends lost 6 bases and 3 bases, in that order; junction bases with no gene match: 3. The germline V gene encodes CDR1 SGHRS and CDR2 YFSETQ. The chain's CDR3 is CASKRTSGTDTQYF. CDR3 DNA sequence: TGCGCCAGCAAAAGGACTAGCGGGACAGATACGCAGTATTTT.

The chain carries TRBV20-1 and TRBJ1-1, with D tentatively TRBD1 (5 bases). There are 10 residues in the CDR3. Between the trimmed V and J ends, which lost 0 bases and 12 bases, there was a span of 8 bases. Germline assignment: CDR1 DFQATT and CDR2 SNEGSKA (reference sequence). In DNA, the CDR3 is TGCAGTGCTAGAGACAGGGAACCTTTCTTT. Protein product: CSARDREPFF.

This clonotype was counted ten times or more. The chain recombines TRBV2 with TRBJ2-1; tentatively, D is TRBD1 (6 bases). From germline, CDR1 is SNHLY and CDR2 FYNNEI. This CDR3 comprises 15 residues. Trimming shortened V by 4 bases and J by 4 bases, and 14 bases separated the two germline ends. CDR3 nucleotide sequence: TGTGCCAGCAGTGTGGACAGCCCCCCTTACAATGAGCAGTTCTTC. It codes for CASSVDSPPYNEQFF.

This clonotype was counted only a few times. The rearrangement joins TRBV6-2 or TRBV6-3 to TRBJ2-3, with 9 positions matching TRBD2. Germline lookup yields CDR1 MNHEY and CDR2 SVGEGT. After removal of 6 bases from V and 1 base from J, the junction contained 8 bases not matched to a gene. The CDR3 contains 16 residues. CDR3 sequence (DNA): TGTGCCAGCAGCCGGACCACTAGCGGGCGCACAGATACGCAGTATTTT. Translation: CASSRTTSGRTDTQYF.

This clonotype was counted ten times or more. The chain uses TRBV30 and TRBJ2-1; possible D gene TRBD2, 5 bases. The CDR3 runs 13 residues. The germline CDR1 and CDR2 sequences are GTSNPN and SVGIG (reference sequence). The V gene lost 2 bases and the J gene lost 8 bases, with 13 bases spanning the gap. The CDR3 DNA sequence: TGTGCCTGGAGTTCGGACTCGGGCTATGAGCAGTTCTTC. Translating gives CAWSSDSGYEQFF. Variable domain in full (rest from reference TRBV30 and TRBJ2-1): SQTIHQWPATLVQPVGSPLSLECTVEGTSNPNLYWYRQAAGRGLQLLFYSVGIGQISSEVPQNLSASRPQDRQFILSSKKLLLSDSGFYLCAWSSDSGYEQFFGPGTRLTVL.

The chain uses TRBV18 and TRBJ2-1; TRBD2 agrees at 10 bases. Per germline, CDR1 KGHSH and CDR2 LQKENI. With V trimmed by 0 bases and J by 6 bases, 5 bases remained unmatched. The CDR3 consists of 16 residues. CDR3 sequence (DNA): TGTGCCAGCTCACCACCGGTAGCGGGAGGTCCCAATGAGCAGTTCTTC. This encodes CASSPPVAGGPNEQFF.

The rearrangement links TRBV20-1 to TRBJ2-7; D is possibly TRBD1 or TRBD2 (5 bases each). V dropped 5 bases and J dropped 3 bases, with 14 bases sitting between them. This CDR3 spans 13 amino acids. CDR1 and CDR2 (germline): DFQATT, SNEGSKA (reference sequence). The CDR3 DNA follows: TGCAGTGCTCTCGGGGCAACTCTCTACGAGCAGTACTTC. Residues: CSALGATLYEQYF.

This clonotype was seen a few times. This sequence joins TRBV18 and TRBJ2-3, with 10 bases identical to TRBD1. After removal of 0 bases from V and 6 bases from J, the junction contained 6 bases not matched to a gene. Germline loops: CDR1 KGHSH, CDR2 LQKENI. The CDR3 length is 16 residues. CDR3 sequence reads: CASSPPGTGAADTQYF. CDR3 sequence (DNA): TGTGCCAGCTCACCACCGGGGACAGGGGCGGCGGATACGCAGTATTTT.

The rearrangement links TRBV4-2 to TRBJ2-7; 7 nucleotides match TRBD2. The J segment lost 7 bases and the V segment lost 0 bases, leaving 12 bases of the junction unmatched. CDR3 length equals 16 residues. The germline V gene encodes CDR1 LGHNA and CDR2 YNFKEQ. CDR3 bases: TGTGCCAGCAGCCAAGAACTGCGGGAGCGTCTGAGTGAGCAGTACTTC. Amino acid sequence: CASSQELRERLSEQYF.

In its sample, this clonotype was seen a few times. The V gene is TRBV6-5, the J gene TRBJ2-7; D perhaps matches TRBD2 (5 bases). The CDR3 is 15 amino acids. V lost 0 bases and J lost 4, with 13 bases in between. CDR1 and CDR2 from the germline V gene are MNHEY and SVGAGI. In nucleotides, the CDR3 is TGTGCCAGCAGTTACTCAGACACTGGAGGTTACGAGCAGTACTTC. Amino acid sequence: CASSYSDTGGYEQYF.

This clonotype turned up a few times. The CDR3 DNA reads as TGTGCCAGCAGCCCCCACGAAAGCGGGAGGAATGAGCAGTTCTTC. Residues: CASSPHESGRNEQFF. This rearrangement joins TRBV11-2 to TRBJ2-1; the match to TRBD2 covers 9 bases. The CDR3 loop spans 15 amino acids. The ends lost 5 bases at V and 7 bases at J; junction bases unmatched: 9. CDR1 and CDR2 from the germline V gene are SGHAT and FQNNGV.

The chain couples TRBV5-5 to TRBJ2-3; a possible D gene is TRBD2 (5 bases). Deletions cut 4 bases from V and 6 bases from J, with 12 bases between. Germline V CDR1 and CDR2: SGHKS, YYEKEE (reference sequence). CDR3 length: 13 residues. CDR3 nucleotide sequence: TGTGCCAGCAGCCCAATAGCGCCTGATACGCAGTATTTT. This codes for CASSPIAPDTQYF.

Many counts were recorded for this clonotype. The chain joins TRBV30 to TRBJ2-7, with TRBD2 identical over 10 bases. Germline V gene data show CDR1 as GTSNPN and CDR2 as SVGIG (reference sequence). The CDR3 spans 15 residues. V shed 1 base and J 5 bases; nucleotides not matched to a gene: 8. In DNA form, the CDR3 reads TGTGCCTGGAGTGATGGTCTAGCGGGAGTCAACGAGCAGTACTTC. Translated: CAWSDGLAGVNEQYF.

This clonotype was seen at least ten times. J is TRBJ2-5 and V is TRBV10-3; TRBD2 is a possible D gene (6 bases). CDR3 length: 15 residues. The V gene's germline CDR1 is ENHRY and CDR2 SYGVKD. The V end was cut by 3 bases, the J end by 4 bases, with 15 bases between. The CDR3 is CAISELFGGRETQYF. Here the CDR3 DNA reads TGTGCCATCAGTGAACTGTTCGGGGGAAGAGAGACCCAGTACTTC.

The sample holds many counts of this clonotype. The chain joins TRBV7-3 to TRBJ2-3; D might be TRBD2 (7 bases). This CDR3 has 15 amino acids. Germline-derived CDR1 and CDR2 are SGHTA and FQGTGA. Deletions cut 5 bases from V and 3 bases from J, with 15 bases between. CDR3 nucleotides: TGTGCCAGCAGCACCTCGGGGGGCAAGACAGATACGCAGTATTTT. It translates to CASSTSGGKTDTQYF.

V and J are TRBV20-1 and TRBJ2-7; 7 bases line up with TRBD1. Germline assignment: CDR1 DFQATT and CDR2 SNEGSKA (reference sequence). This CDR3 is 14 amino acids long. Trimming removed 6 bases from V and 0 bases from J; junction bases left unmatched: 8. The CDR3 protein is CSALQGEFSYEQYF. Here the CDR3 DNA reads TGCAGTGCCCTGCAGGGGGAGTTCTCCTACGAGCAGTACTTC.

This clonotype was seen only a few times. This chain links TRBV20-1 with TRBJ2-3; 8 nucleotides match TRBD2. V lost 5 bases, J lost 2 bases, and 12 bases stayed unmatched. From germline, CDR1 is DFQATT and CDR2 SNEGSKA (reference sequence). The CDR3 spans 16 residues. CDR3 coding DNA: TGCAGTGCTCCCGGGGGGGCTAGCGGATTCACAGATACGCAGTATTTT. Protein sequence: CSAPGGASGFTDTQYF.

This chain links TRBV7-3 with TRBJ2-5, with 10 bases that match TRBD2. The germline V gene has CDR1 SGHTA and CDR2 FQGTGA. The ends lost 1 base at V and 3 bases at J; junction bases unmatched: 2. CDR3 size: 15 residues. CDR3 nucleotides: TGTGCCAGCAGCTTAAGCGGACTAGCGGAAGAGACCCAGTACTTC. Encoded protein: CASSLSGLAEETQYF.

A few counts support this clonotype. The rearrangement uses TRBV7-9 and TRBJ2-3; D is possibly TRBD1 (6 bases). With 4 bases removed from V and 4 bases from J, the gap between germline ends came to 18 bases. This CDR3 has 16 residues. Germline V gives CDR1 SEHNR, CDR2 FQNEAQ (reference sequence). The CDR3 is CASSSLSHREPDTQYF. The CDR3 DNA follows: TGTGCCAGCAGCTCACTCTCTCACAGGGAGCCAGATACGCAGTATTTT.

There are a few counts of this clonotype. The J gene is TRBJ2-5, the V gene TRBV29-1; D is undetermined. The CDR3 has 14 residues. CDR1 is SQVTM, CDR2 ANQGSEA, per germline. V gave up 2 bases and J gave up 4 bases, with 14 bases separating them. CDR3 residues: CSVETAGSGETQYF. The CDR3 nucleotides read TGCAGCGTTGAAACGGCAGGTTCAGGAGAGACCCAGTACTTC.

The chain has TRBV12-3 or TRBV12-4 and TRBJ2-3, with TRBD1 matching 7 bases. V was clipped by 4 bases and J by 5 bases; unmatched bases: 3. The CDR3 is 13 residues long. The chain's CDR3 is CASSWQGVDTQYF. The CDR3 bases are TGTGCCAGCAGTTGGCAGGGGGTAGATACGCAGTATTTT.

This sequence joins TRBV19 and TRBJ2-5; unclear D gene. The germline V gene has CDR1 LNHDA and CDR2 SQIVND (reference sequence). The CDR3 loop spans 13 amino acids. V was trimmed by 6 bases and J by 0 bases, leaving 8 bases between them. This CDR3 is CASSIFYQETQYF. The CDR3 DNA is TGTGCCAGTAGCATTTTCTACCAAGAGACCCAGTACTTC.

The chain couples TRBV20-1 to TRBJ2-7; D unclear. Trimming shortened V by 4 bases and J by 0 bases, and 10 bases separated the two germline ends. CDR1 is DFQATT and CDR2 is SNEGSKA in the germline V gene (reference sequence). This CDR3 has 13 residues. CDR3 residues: CSATLWSSYEQYF. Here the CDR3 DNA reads TGCAGTGCTACCCTCTGGAGCTCCTACGAGCAGTACTTC.

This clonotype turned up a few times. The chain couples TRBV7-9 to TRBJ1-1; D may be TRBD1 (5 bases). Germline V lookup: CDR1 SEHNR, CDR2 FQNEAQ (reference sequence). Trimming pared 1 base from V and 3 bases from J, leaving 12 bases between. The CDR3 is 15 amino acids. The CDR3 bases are TGTGCCAGCAGCTTAGATCTCGGAGGGGACACTGAAGCTTTCTTT. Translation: CASSLDLGGDTEAFF.

In nucleotides, the CDR3 is TGTGCCAGCAGTCCAGAGACAGGGGTCCAAAACATTCAGTACTTC. This encodes CASSPETGVQNIQYF. The chain uses TRBV27 and TRBJ2-4; TRBD1 matches 8 bases. The CDR3 runs to 15 residues. Germline CDR1 and CDR2: MNHEY and SMNVEV (reference sequence). Losses at the gene ends were 5 bases for V and 5 bases for J; bases not matched to a gene: 8.

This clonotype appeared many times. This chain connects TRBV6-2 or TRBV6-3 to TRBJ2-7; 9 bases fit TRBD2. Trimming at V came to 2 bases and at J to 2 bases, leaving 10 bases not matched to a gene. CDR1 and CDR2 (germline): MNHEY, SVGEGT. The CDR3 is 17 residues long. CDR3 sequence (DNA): TGTGCCAGCAGTTACGGGATTAGCGGGAGAAAGACCTACGAGCAGTACTTC. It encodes CASSYGISGRKTYEQYF.

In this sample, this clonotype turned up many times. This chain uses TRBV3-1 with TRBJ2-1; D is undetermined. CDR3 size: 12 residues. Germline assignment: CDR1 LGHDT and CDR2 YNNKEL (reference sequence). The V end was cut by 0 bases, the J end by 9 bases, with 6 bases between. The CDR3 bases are TGTGCCAGCAGCCAAGATTATAGTGAGCAGTTCTTC. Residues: CASSQDYSEQFF.

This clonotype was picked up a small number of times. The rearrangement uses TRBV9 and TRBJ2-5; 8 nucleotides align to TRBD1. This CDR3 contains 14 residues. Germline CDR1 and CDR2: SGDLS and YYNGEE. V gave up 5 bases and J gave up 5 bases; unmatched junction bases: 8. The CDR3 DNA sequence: TGTGCCAGCAGTGACTCAGGGGGCCGGGAGACCCAGTACTTC. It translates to CASSDSGGRETQYF.